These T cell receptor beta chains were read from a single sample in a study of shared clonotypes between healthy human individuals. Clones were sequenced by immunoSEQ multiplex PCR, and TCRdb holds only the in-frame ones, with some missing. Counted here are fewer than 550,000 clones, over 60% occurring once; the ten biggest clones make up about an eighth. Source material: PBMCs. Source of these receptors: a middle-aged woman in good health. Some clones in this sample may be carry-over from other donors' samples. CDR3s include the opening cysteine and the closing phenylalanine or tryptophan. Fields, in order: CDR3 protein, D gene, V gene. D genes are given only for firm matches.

cdr3_aa: CASSGGGTENTGELFF; d_call: TRBD2; v_call: TRBV10-1
cdr3_aa: CASSLGSGSSYEQYF; d_call: NA; v_call: TRBV7-7
cdr3_aa: CASSPLEGAGEQYF; d_call: NA; v_call: TRBV18
cdr3_aa: CASSWSGGTETQYF; d_call: TRBD2; v_call: TRBV7-2
cdr3_aa: CASPYGVTEAFF; d_call: NA; v_call: TRBV6-5
cdr3_aa: CASSIGGEQYF; d_call: NA; v_call: TRBV19
cdr3_aa: CASSPGGANVLTF; d_call: NA; v_call: TRBV7-9
cdr3_aa: CASNPGSTKNIQYF; d_call: NA; v_call: TRBV4-2
cdr3_aa: CASSQGQVETGNTIYF; d_call: TRBD1; v_call: TRBV18
cdr3_aa: CASSVAGLVLAGEGDGELFF; d_call: TRBD2; v_call: TRBV9
cdr3_aa: CASSKPGGVNEQYF; d_call: TRBD1; v_call: TRBV6-6
cdr3_aa: CASSWRTGDENEQFF; d_call: TRBD1; v_call: TRBV7-2
cdr3_aa: CAISPGSRGDQPQHF; d_call: NA; v_call: TRBV10-3
cdr3_aa: CASSPGLASYNEQFF; d_call: NA; v_call: TRBV4-2
cdr3_aa: CASSLLAGGEQYF; d_call: TRBD2; v_call: TRBV28
cdr3_aa: CASSGRTGGSDTQYF; d_call: TRBD1; v_call: TRBV9
cdr3_aa: CASSPRGQGNNSPLHF; d_call: NA; v_call: TRBV7-2
cdr3_aa: CTSSHGRGRWTGELFF; d_call: NA; v_call: TRBV1
cdr3_aa: CASSQELTGGLNYGYTF; d_call: NA; v_call: TRBV4-3
cdr3_aa: CASSMQGMNTEAFF; d_call: NA; v_call: TRBV19
cdr3_aa: CASSSYQETQYF; d_call: NA; v_call: TRBV5-6